This T cell receptor (beta chain) was recovered during a study of T cell responses to AZD1222 COVID-19 vaccine. V lost 2 bases to trimming and J lost 4 bases; unmatched junction nucleotides: 7. CDR1 is SGHNT and CDR2 is YENEEA in the germline V gene. This CDR3 contains 16 residues. Study conclusions and caveats: The donor group comprised mostly white British people and more females; the analysis possibly underestimated clonal diversity. Variant regions that are unmutated are reportedly the target of nearly half of spike-specific TCRs. Baseline antibody screening turned up just five to seven seropositive AZD1222 recipients.

As to this clone: Antigen unknown.

Measured with immunoSEQ multiplex PCR; TCRdb has only the in-frame clones, and not every one. The top ten hold 7.5% to 9.5% of the sample, which has 68,000 or so clones, about 90% seen once. The clonotype originates from an adult in good health. V usage is TRBV11-3 and J usage is TRBJ2-1; 8 bases agree with TRBD2. The sample was peripheral blood, taken on day 0 of AZD1222 vaccination. DNA of the CDR3: TGTGCCAGCAGCTTATCAACCGGGAGGGCTTACAATGAGCAGTTCTTC. It yields the protein CASSLSTGRAYNEQFF.